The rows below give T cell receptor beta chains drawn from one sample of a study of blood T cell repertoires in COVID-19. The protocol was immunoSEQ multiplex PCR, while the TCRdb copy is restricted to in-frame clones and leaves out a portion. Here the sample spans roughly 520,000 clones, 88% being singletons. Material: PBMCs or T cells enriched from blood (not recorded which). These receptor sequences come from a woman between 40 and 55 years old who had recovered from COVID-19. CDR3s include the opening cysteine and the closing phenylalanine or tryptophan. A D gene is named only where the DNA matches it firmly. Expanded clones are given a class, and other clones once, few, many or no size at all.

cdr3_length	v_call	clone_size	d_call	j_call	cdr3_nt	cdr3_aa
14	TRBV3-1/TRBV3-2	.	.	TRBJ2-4	TGTGCCAGCAGCCAAGAAGGGGCCAGGAACGTGGCGTACTTC	CASSQEGARNVAYF
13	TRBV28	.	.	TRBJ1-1	TGTGCCAGCAGTATTTCGGGGGGCACTGAAGCTTTCTTT	CASSISGGTEAFF
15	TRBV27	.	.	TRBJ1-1	TGTGCCAGCAGTAACCCGCCGGGGAGGAACACTGAAGCTTTCTTT	CASSNPPGRNTEAFF
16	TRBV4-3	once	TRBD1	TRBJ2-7	TGCGCCAGCAGCCAAGGGGATTTGACAGGGGTCGGAGGGCAGTACTTC	CASSQGDLTGVGGQYF
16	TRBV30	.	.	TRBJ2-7	TGTGCCTGGAGTGTCGCAGGCAGGGGGGCCACCTACGAGCAGTACTTC	CAWSVAGRGATYEQYF
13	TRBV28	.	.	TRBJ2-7	TGTGCCAGCGGGCGGGGTATCTCCTACGAGCAGTACTTC	CASGRGISYEQYF
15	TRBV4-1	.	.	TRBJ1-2	TGCGCCAGCAGCCAAGAACCCAGCCCGGGTAATGGCTACACCTTC	CASSQEPSPGNGYTF
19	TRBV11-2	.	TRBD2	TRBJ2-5	TGTGCCAGCAGCGACTCGTGGACTAGCGGGAGTGGGTACCAAGAGACCCAGTACTTC	CASSDSWTSGSGYQETQYF
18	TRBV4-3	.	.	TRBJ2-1	TGCGCCAGCAGCCAAGACAGAGTGGAGGCGGGTATATACAATGAGCAGTTCTTC	CASSQDRVEAGIYNEQFF
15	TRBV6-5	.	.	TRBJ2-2	TGTGCCCTCAGGGGAAGCGGGACAAACACCGGGGAGCTGTTTTTT	CALRGSGTNTGELFF
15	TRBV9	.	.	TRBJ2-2	TGTGCCAGCAGCCCCAAGTACGGGGGGCCCGGGGAGCTGTTTTTT	CASSPKYGGPGELFF